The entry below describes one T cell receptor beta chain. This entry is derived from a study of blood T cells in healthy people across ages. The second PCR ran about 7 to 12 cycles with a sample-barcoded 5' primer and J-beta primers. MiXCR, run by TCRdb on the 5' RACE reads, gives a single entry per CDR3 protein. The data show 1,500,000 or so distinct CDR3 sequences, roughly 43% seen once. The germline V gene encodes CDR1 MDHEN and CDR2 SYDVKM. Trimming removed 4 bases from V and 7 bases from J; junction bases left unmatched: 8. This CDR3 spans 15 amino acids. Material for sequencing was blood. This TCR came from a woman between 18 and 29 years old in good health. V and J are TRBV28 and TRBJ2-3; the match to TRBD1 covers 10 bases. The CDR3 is CASSSRDRGEYTQYF. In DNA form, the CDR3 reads TGTGCCAGCAGTTCCCGGGACAGGGGAGAATATACGCAGTATTTT. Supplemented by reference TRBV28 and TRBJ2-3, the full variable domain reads DVKVTQSSRYLVKRTGEKVFLECVQDMDHENMFWYRQDPGLGLRLIYFSYDVKMKEKGDIPEGYSVSREKKERFSLILESASTNQTSMYLCASSSRDRGEYTQYFGPGTRLTVL.